The 20 T cell receptor beta chains below come from one sample, sequenced in a study of cytomegalovirus exposure and HLA in healthy donors. Amplification used 60 Vbeta primers and 13 Jbeta primers. Repertoires were generated with immunoSEQ multiplex PCR, while TCRdb's copy carries only in-frame clones and drops some. The data show about 140,000 clones, around 59% seen once. Material: PBMCs. The receptors were sampled from a male donor in good health and CMV-seronegative.

V and J are TRBV5-5 and TRBJ1-3; the D is unclear. The V gene lost 2 bases and the J gene lost 6 bases, with 9 bases spanning the gap. This CDR3 has 13 residues. Germline V gene data show CDR1 as SGHKS and CDR2 as YYEKEE (reference sequence). This CDR3 reads CASSLTYENTIYF. The CDR3 DNA is TGTGCCAGCAGCTTAACATATGAAAACACCATATATTTT.

This clone was seen a handful of times. The rearrangement links TRBV11-3 to TRBJ2-2, with 7 nucleotides matching TRBD1. With V trimmed by 5 bases and J by 4 bases, 7 bases remained unmatched. This CDR3 contains 15 residues. Germline-derived CDR1 and CDR2 are SGHNT and YENEEA. In nucleotides, the CDR3 is TGTGCCAGCAGCCCCCGGGACAGTCCCACCGGGGAGCTGTTTTTT. Translated: CASSPRDSPTGELFF.

This clone occurred a few times. This rearrangement joins TRBV9 to TRBJ2-7, with 11 bases fitting TRBD2. Germline V gives CDR1 SGDLS, CDR2 YYNGEE. The CDR3 has 18 residues. Germline trimming cut 4 bases from V and 1 base from J; bases unmatched to any gene: 13. For the CDR3, the DNA is TGTGCCAGCAGCCTAGCTATAGCGGGGGGGCCCGGGTCCTACGAGCAGTACTTC. Amino acid sequence: CASSLAIAGGPGSYEQYF.

This rearrangement joins TRBV27 to TRBJ1-5, with no clear D. The V end lost 7 bases, the J end lost 1 base, and 14 bases lay between the germline ends. The CDR3 length is 15 residues. CDR1 is MNHEY, CDR2 SMNVEV, per germline (reference sequence). CDR3 region: CASTPWGDSNQPQHF. The DNA for the CDR3 is TGTGCCAGCACCCCGTGGGGAGACAGCAATCAGCCCCAGCATTTT.

The chain uses TRBV2 and TRBJ2-3, with no clear D. V was trimmed by 6 bases and J by 0 bases, leaving 10 bases between them. Germline assignment: CDR1 SNHLY and CDR2 FYNNEI. The CDR3 is made up of 14 amino acids. The CDR3 spells CASSLFLSTDTQYF. The CDR3 nucleotides read TGTGCCAGCAGCCTATTTTTAAGCACAGATACGCAGTATTTT. Complete variable domain (other parts from reference TRBV2 and TRBJ2-3): EPEVTQTPSHQVTQMGQEVILRCVPISNHLYFYWYRQILGQKVEFLVSFYNNEISEKSEIFDDQFSVERPDGSNFTLKIRSTKLEDSAMYFCASSLFLSTDTQYFGPGTRLTVL.

CDR3 region: CAISQDRGSPPQHF. CDR3 DNA: TGTGCCATCAGCCAGGACAGGGGATCTCCGCCCCAGCATTTT. The chain carries TRBV10-3 and TRBJ1-5, with 9 nucleotides matching TRBD1. The CDR3 totals 14 residues. With V trimmed by 6 bases and J by 9 bases, 9 bases remained unmatched. CDR1 is ENHRY and CDR2 is SYGVKD in the germline V gene.

The V and J genes are TRBV5-1 and TRBJ1-3, with 8 nucleotides matching TRBD1. CDR1 SGHRS and CDR2 YFSETQ come from the germline V gene. V trimming: 0 bases; J trimming: 3 bases; junction bases outside the gene matches: 5. The CDR3 is made up of 16 amino acids. CDR3 bases: TGCGCCAGCAGCTTGGCCGGTGACAGGGGTGGAAACACCATATATTTT. As protein: CASSLAGDRGGNTIYF. Full variable domain (missing parts from reference TRBV5-1 and TRBJ1-3): KAGVTQTPRYLIKTRGQQVTLSCSPISGHRSVSWYQQTPGQGLQFLFEYFSETQRNKGNFPGRFSGRQFSNSRSEMNVSTLELGDSALYLCASSLAGDRGGNTIYFGEGSWLTVV.

The chain combines TRBV15 with TRBJ1-1, with a weak D call TRBD1 (5 bases). Between the trimmed V and J ends, which lost 0 bases and 5 bases, there was a span of 7 bases. CDR3 length equals 13 residues. The V gene's germline CDR1 is LNHNV and CDR2 YYDKDF (reference sequence). The CDR3 spells CATSRDRGTEAFF. CDR3 bases: TGTGCCACCAGCAGAGATAGGGGTACTGAAGCTTTCTTT.

This clone came up a few times. V and J are TRBV5-4 and TRBJ2-1; 7 positions agree with TRBD2. Unmatched junction bases numbered 7, after V lost 2 bases and J lost 5 bases. Per the germline V gene, CDR1 is SGHNT and CDR2 is YYREEE (reference sequence). This CDR3 comprises 15 residues. The CDR3 spells CASSFGGGRDNEQFF. CDR3 nucleotide sequence: TGTGCCAGCAGCTTCGGCGGGGGTAGGGACAATGAGCAGTTCTTC.

The CDR3, as DNA: TGTGCCAGCAGTCGTCCTATCCAGGGTGGCAAAAACATTCAGTACTTC. The encoded protein is CASSRPIQGGKNIQYF. This chain connects TRBV6-6 to TRBJ2-4, with D tentatively TRBD1 (5 bases). CDR3 length: 16 residues. Per germline, CDR1 MNHNY and CDR2 SVGAGI (reference sequence). The V and J ends lost 5 bases and 3 bases respectively, with 17 bases between them.

The genes are TRBV5-1 and TRBJ2-7, with 7 bases matching TRBD2. CDR1 is SGHRS, CDR2 YFSETQ, per germline. The CDR3 totals 15 residues. Trimming took 3 bases from V and 3 from J; bases not matched to a gene: 9. The DNA for the CDR3 is TGCGCCAGCAGCTCGATAGCGGGCGCCAGCTACGAGCAGTACTTC. It encodes CASSSIAGASYEQYF.

The V gene is TRBV5-6, the J gene TRBJ2-2; tentative D call: TRBD2 (5 bases). Trimming stripped 2 bases from V and 2 bases from J, with 16 bases between. CDR1 and CDR2 from the germline V gene are SGHDT and YYEEEE. This CDR3 region has 17 residues. CDR3 nucleotides: TGTGCCAGCAGCTTTTCCCCGGACTCGATAAACACCGGGGAGCTGTTTTTT. Amino acids: CASSFSPDSINTGELFF.

The rearrangement uses TRBV5-1 and TRBJ1-1; 9 bases fit TRBD1. The CDR3 is made up of 17 amino acids. Germline lookup yields CDR1 SGHRS and CDR2 YFSETQ. V gave up 2 bases and J gave up 8 bases; unmatched junction bases: 16. The CDR3 bases are TGCGCCAGCAGCTTCTTCAGACAGGGGGGTCCGGGTTCGGAAGCTTTCTTT. Its protein is CASSFFRQGGPGSEAFF.

This clone came up a few times. The CDR3 DNA reads TGTGCCAGCGAGTGGGACAGCTACGAGCAGTACTTC. This sequence encodes CASEWDSYEQYF. The rearrangement links TRBV7-2 to TRBJ2-7; 7 bases match TRBD1. CDR3 length: 12 residues. Germline CDR1 SGHTA, CDR2 FQGNSA. The J segment lost 3 bases and the V segment lost 8 bases, leaving 4 bases of the junction unmatched.

This clone was found a few times. The V call is TRBV4-1, the J call TRBJ1-1, with D unresolved. Germline CDR1 MGHRA, CDR2 YSYEKL. V lost 1 base, J lost 8 bases, and 11 bases lay in between. The CDR3 consists of 13 residues. The CDR3 loop is CASSQVRTAEAFF. In DNA, the CDR3 is TGCGCCAGCAGCCAAGTTAGAACAGCAGAAGCTTTCTTT.

The chain links TRBV18 to TRBJ1-5, with D possibly matching TRBD1 (5 bases). Germline V CDR1 and CDR2: KGHSH, LQKENI. V lost 6 bases, J lost 4 bases, and 7 bases lay in between. This CDR3 spans 12 amino acids. The CDR3 spells CASSGGNQPQHF. The CDR3 DNA is TGTGCCAGCTCTGGGGGGAATCAGCCCCAGCATTTT. Filled out from reference TRBV18 and TRBJ1-5, the complete variable domain reads NAGVMQNPRHLVRRRGQEARLRCSPMKGHSHVYWYRQLPEEGLKFMVYLQKENIIDESGMPKERFSAEFPKEGPSILRIQQVVRGDSAAYFCASSGGNQPQHFGDGTRLSIL.

The sample holds a few counts of this clone. The chain uses TRBV9 and TRBJ2-2; 10 nucleotides match TRBD2. Germline CDR1 and CDR2: SGDLS and YYNGEE. The V gene end was trimmed by 0 bases and the J gene end by 0 bases; junction bases not matched to a gene: 5. The CDR3 spans 18 residues. In nucleotides, the CDR3 is TGTGCCAGCAGCGTAGAAACTAGCGGGGCCGCGAACACCGGGGAGCTGTTTTTT. Translation: CASSVETSGAANTGELFF.

The V gene is TRBV29-1, the J gene TRBJ2-7; tentative D call: TRBD2 (7 bases). Germline values: CDR1 SQVTM, CDR2 ANQGSEA. Trimming removed 1 base at V and 2 bases at J, with 18 bases between. CDR3 size: 16 residues. CDR3 coding DNA: TGCAGCGTTGAAGGCAGTATGGGGGGGGCCCCCTACGAGCAGTACTTC. It yields the protein CSVEGSMGGAPYEQYF.

The chain links TRBV15 to TRBJ2-7; TRBD1 agrees at 7 bases. Germline CDR1 reads LNHNV; CDR2 reads YYDKDF (reference sequence). The V segment lost 0 bases and the J segment 5 bases; nucleotides outside the gene matches: 4. The CDR3 is made up of 14 amino acids. This CDR3 is CATSRDRGRNEQYF. Written as DNA, the CDR3 is TGTGCCACCAGCAGAGATAGGGGGCGGAACGAGCAGTACTTC.

V and J are TRBV27 and TRBJ2-3, with D perhaps matching TRBD2 (5 bases). This CDR3 is built from 14 residues. Germline lookup yields CDR1 MNHEY and CDR2 SMNVEV (reference sequence). Trimming shortened V by 1 base and J by 2 bases, and 7 bases separated the two germline ends. The CDR3 is CASSLWGVTDTQYF. The CDR3 DNA follows: TGTGCCAGCAGTTTATGGGGAGTCACAGATACGCAGTATTTT.